A selection of T cell receptor beta chains follows, all from one sample in a study of long-term antiretroviral therapy in people with HIV. Assay: immunoSEQ multiplex PCR; the TCRdb copy retains only in-frame clones and omits some. This sample has roughly 44,000 clones, with about 95% found just once. The source material was unsorted PBMCs, sampled 3.7 years after starting antiretroviral therapy. These receptors were obtained from a woman aged 45-65 years with HIV. Both conserved end residues are part of each CDR3. A D gene is named only where the DNA matches it firmly. A clone size is listed for some rows: how often the clone was seen (once, few, many), or a class if it is expanded.

J gene: TRBJ2-1
V gene: TRBV5-1
clone size: NA
D gene: NA
CDR3 DNA: TGCGCCAGCAGCTCGGGATTCTCTGGGTACAATGAGCAGTTCTTC
CDR3 protein: CASSSGFSGYNEQFF

J gene: TRBJ1-6
V gene: TRBV2
clone size: few
D gene: NA
CDR3 DNA: TGTGCCAGCAGTTATATTCTCTTGGCCCTCCACTTT
CDR3 protein: CASSYILLALHF

J gene: TRBJ2-5
V gene: TRBV6-1
clone size: NA
D gene: NA
CDR3 DNA: TGTGCCAGCAGTTCCCAACGAGGGGGGCAAGAGACCCAGTACTTC
CDR3 protein: CASSSQRGGQETQYF

J gene: TRBJ1-3
V gene: TRBV30
clone size: NA
D gene: NA
CDR3 DNA: TGTGCCTGGAGTCCCTCGGGGGTTCTCTCTGGAAACACCATATATTTT
CDR3 protein: CAWSPSGVLSGNTIYF

J gene: TRBJ2-7
V gene: TRBV19
clone size: NA
D gene: NA
CDR3 DNA: TGTGCCAGTAGTATCGTGGGCAGCTCCTGGGGCACCTACGAGCAGTACTTC
CDR3 protein: CASSIVGSSWGTYEQYF

J gene: TRBJ1-1
V gene: TRBV2
clone size: NA
D gene: TRBD1
CDR3 DNA: TGTGCCAGCAGCGAACGCGACAGGGGGAACACTGAAGCTTTCTTT
CDR3 protein: CASSERDRGNTEAFF

J gene: TRBJ2-7
V gene: TRBV6-5
clone size: NA
D gene: TRBD1
CDR3 DNA: TGTGCCAGCAGTTACTCCCGGACAGGGACCTACGAGCAGTACTTC
CDR3 protein: CASSYSRTGTYEQYF

J gene: TRBJ2-7
V gene: TRBV9
clone size: NA
D gene: NA
CDR3 DNA: TGTGCCAGCAGCGTCGGGACGACCTACGAGCAGTACTTC
CDR3 protein: CASSVGTTYEQYF

J gene: TRBJ1-5
V gene: TRBV2
clone size: NA
D gene: NA
CDR3 DNA: TGTGCCAGCAGGGGGGAGGTCGTTAGCAATCAGCCCCAGCATTTT
CDR3 protein: CASRGEVVSNQPQHF

J gene: TRBJ2-5
V gene: TRBV11-2
clone size: NA
D gene: TRBD1
CDR3 DNA: TGTGCCAGCAGCGGCAGGGGGCGAGGGGAGACCCAGTACTTC
CDR3 protein: CASSGRGRGETQYF

J gene: TRBJ2-1
V gene: TRBV6-5
clone size: NA
D gene: TRBD1
CDR3 DNA: TGTGCCAGCAGGCAGGGGGTCTACAATGAGCAGTTCTTC
CDR3 protein: CASRQGVYNEQFF

J gene: TRBJ1-4
V gene: TRBV6-1
clone size: NA
D gene: NA
CDR3 DNA: TGTGCCAGCACCTCCCTGAGGAGGTCTAATGAAAAACTGTTTTTT
CDR3 protein: CASTSLRRSNEKLFF

J gene: TRBJ2-7
V gene: TRBV5-1
clone size: NA
D gene: TRBD1
CDR3 DNA: TGCGCCAGCAGCTTGGATGGGCCGAGACAGGGCTCCTACGAGCAGTACTTC
CDR3 protein: CASSLDGPRQGSYEQYF

J gene: TRBJ1-5
V gene: TRBV30
clone size: NA
D gene: NA
CDR3 DNA: TGTGCCTGGAGTGGGACTGCTAATCAGCCCCAGCATTTT
CDR3 protein: CAWSGTANQPQHF

J gene: TRBJ2-3
V gene: TRBV9
clone size: NA
D gene: TRBD2
CDR3 DNA: TGTGCCAGCAGCGTAGATGGACTAGGGGTGCGGAATACGCAGTATTTT
CDR3 protein: CASSVDGLGVRNTQYF

J gene: TRBJ1-5
V gene: TRBV10-3
clone size: NA
D gene: TRBD1
CDR3 DNA: TGTGCCAGCGGGACAGGGGTCGACCAGCCCCAGCATTTT
CDR3 protein: CASGTGVDQPQHF

J gene: TRBJ1-1
V gene: TRBV4-3
clone size: once
D gene: NA
CDR3 DNA: TGCGCCAGCAGCCAAATAGTGAGGGGCACTGAAGCTTTCTTT
CDR3 protein: CASSQIVRGTEAFF

J gene: TRBJ1-5
V gene: TRBV29-1
clone size: NA
D gene: NA
CDR3 DNA: TGCAGCGTTGGGTGGGGTCAGCCCCAGCATTTT
CDR3 protein: CSVGWGQPQHF

J gene: TRBJ1-3
V gene: TRBV5-6
clone size: NA
D gene: NA
CDR3 DNA: TGTGCCAGCAGCTTCTGGCAGCGCTTCTCTGGAAACACCATATATTTT
CDR3 protein: CASSFWQRFSGNTIYF

J gene: TRBJ1-3
V gene: TRBV7-2
clone size: NA
D gene: NA
CDR3 DNA: TGTGCCAGCAGCTTACAGGAGGGAAACACCATATATTTT
CDR3 protein: CASSLQEGNTIYF

J gene: TRBJ2-1
V gene: TRBV9
clone size: NA
D gene: NA
CDR3 DNA: TGTGCCAGCAGCGCCCTAATTCTAAGGGGGACTCACAATGAGCAGTTCTTC
CDR3 protein: CASSALILRGTHNEQFF

J gene: TRBJ2-3
V gene: TRBV7-3
clone size: NA
D gene: TRBD2
CDR3 DNA: TGTGCCAGCAGCCGAGCGGGGGGTTCGGATACGCAGTATTTT
CDR3 protein: CASSRAGGSDTQYF

J gene: TRBJ2-2
V gene: TRBV18
clone size: NA
D gene: NA
CDR3 DNA: TGTGCCAGCTCACCATCCGGTGACACCGGGGAGCTGTTTTTT
CDR3 protein: CASSPSGDTGELFF

J gene: TRBJ1-1
V gene: TRBV19
clone size: NA
D gene: NA
CDR3 DNA: TGTGCCAGTAGTATCCGCCCGGGACAACACACTGAAGCTTTCTTT
CDR3 protein: CASSIRPGQHTEAFF

J gene: TRBJ2-3
V gene: TRBV6-5
clone size: NA
D gene: TRBD2
CDR3 DNA: TGTGCCAGCAGTTTCAGACTAGCGGACCCACGGGATACGCAGTATTTT
CDR3 protein: CASSFRLADPRDTQYF

J gene: TRBJ1-4
V gene: TRBV4-2
clone size: NA
D gene: TRBD1
CDR3 DNA: TGTGCCAGCAGCCAAGTAGGGGGGACAGGCCTGGGTGAAAAACTGTTTTTT
CDR3 protein: CASSQVGGTGLGEKLFF

J gene: TRBJ2-7
V gene: TRBV18
clone size: few
D gene: NA
CDR3 DNA: TGTGCCAGCTCACCCCTCGGGACGGTTTCCTACGAGCAGTACTTC
CDR3 protein: CASSPLGTVSYEQYF

J gene: TRBJ2-2
V gene: TRBV7-3
clone size: NA
D gene: NA
CDR3 DNA: TGTGCCAGCAGCTTCTTAGGACACAGTACCGGGGAGCTGTTTTTT
CDR3 protein: CASSFLGHSTGELFF

J gene: TRBJ2-7
V gene: TRBV6-5
clone size: NA
D gene: NA
CDR3 DNA: TGTGCCAGCAAAGAATACCGGAGAGCCGAGCAGTACTTC
CDR3 protein: CASKEYRRAEQYF

J gene: TRBJ2-1
V gene: TRBV4-3
clone size: NA
D gene: TRBD1
CDR3 DNA: TGCGCCAGCAGCCAAGTATGGACAGGGGCAAGTTTGAATGAGCAGTTCTTC
CDR3 protein: CASSQVWTGASLNEQFF

J gene: TRBJ1-4
V gene: TRBV2
clone size: NA
D gene: TRBD1
CDR3 DNA: TGTGCCAGCAGTGGACAGGGGCTAGGTAGTGAAAAACTGTTTTTT
CDR3 protein: CASSGQGLGSEKLFF

J gene: TRBJ2-2
V gene: TRBV5-4
clone size: NA
D gene: NA
CDR3 DNA: TGTGCCAGCACGGGGATCACCGGGGAGCTGTTTTTT
CDR3 protein: CASTGITGELFF

J gene: TRBJ2-1
V gene: TRBV5-1
clone size: NA
D gene: NA
CDR3 DNA: TGCGCCAGCAGCTTGGTTTGGTCTGCGGCCAGGGGTCCTGAGCAGTTCTTC
CDR3 protein: CASSLVWSAARGPEQFF

J gene: TRBJ1-3
V gene: TRBV30
clone size: NA
D gene: NA
CDR3 DNA: TGTGCCTGGACCGACAGGAACTCTGGAAACACCATATATTTT
CDR3 protein: CAWTDRNSGNTIYF

J gene: TRBJ1-1
V gene: TRBV10-3
clone size: NA
D gene: TRBD1
CDR3 DNA: TGTGCCATCAGTGAGAGGGGGACAGTGAACACTGAAGCTTTCTTT
CDR3 protein: CAISERGTVNTEAFF